This paragraph covers one TCR beta chain sequence. What it recognizes is unknown. The treatment was: oral pan-JAK inhibitor, 5-10 mg twice daily. Specimens obtained from alopecia areata patients comprised lesional scalp punch biopsies and peripheral blood. PBMCs yielded sorted CD4+ and CD8+ T cells. These data belong to a study of CD8+ T cells in alopecia areata. General study results and limits: Although TCR sharing was seen in mice, sharing across patients was less clear, possibly for HLA-related reasons. Scalp clonality and expanded CD8+ clones among the top 100 fell significantly with tofacitinib.

Trimming took off 1 base at V and 3 bases at J, with 9 bases between the two ends. This CDR3 is 14 amino acids long. The germline gives CDR1 SGHDN, CDR2 FVKESK. Extraction of RNA preceded its reverse transcription into cDNA, which served as the sequencing template. The method was immunoSEQ multiplex PCR; TCRdb's version includes in-frame clones alone and lacks a portion of them. The sample carries approximately 280,000 clones, roughly 64% recorded once. Material: CD4+ T cells sorted from blood, obtained at week 24, from a patient treated with tofacitinib. The chain links TRBV14 to TRBJ1-1; no firm D call. The origin of this receptor is a human donor with alopecia areata. The CDR3 sequence: CASSQVVGYTEAFF. CDR3 sequence (DNA): TGTGCCAGCAGCCAAGTGGTGGGGTACACTGAAGCTTTCTTT.